The entry that follows covers one TCR beta chain sequence. The antigen is unknown. This CDR3 contains 15 residues. Trimming cost V 4 bases and J 5 bases; bases outside gene matches: 6. The germline CDR1 and CDR2 sequences are SNHLY and FYNNEI. The data belong to a study of T cell responses to AZD1222 COVID-19 vaccine. General observations from the study: Regions left unmutated in variants are reportedly the target of nearly half of spike-specific TCRs.

TCRdb keeps only in-frame clones here, not all; method: immunoSEQ multiplex PCR. Of just under 80,000 clones detected, more than 85% appear once; the ten largest clones hold more than 4.5%. The TCR originated in an adult who received the AZD1222 COVID-19 vaccine. The sample consisted of peripheral blood, taken 28 days after the second AZD1222 dose. The chain recombines TRBV2 with TRBJ2-1; 9 bases are a match to TRBD2. The CDR3 here is CASSGTSGWDNEQFF. For the CDR3, the DNA is TGTGCCAGCAGTGGAACTAGCGGGTGGGACAATGAGCAGTTCTTC. The whole variable domain, filled in from reference TRBV2 and TRBJ2-1, reads EPEVTQTPSHQVTQMGQEVILRCVPISNHLYFYWYRQILGQKVEFLVSFYNNEISEKSEIFDDQFSVERPDGSNFTLKIRSTKLEDSAMYFCASSGTSGWDNEQFFGPGTRLTVL.